This T cell receptor beta chain was sequenced in a study of blood T cell repertoires in COVID-19. About the research overall: In each case, the material was cDNA or gDNA derived from T cells, B-cell-depleted T cells, or PBMCs.

Under the authors' procedure: Estimation of nucleated cell counts relied on the amplification of reference gene primers. Produced via immunoSEQ multiplex PCR; TCRdb's table is partial and in-frame only. V and J calls and clone size are copied from that table; D and trimming were computed from the DNA. The table has 68,000 or so clones, around 89% seen once. The CDR3 consists of 14 residues. CDR1 SGHRS and CDR2 YFSETQ come from the germline V gene. J was trimmed by 4 bases and V by 2 bases; bases with no gene match: 3. This chain joins TRBV5-1 and TRBJ1-3; 7 bases line up with TRBD1. The source is a woman in her 70s with acute or convalescent COVID-19. Sequencing was performed on peripheral blood. The CDR3 nucleotides read TGCGCCAGCAGCTTTACAGGGGACGGAAACACCATATATTTT. It codes for CASSFTGDGNTIYF.